Presented here are 20 T cell receptor beta chains from one specimen sequenced in a study of blood T cell repertoires in COVID-19. Here immunoSEQ multiplex PCR was the method, and the copy in TCRdb shows in-frame clones only, minus some. The sample has some 120,000 clones, around 90% seen once. Sequencing was carried out using peripheral blood. These receptors all come from a human donor in a cohort sampled during active COVID-19.

This chain connects TRBV5-4 to TRBJ1-5; weak D call: TRBD1 (6 bases). The CDR3 length is 20 residues. CDR1 is SGHNT and CDR2 is YYREEE in the germline V gene (reference sequence). Deletions cut 0 bases from V and 0 bases from J, with 22 bases between. The CDR3 spells CASSLDGQKIIHYSNQPQHF. The CDR3 coding sequence is TGTGCCAGCAGCTTGGACGGACAGAAGATCATCCATTATAGCAATCAGCCCCAGCATTTT.

V gene TRBV18 combines with J gene TRBJ1-3; no reliable D call. V was cut by 5 bases and J by 4 bases, with 18 bases left in between. The CDR3 contains 16 residues. Germline V gene data show CDR1 as KGHSH and CDR2 as LQKENI. Written as DNA, the CDR3 is TGTGCCAGCTCATCAGCCCCAAGTCCGGGGGGAAACACCATATATTTT. The encoded protein is CASSSAPSPGGNTIYF.

CDR3 coding DNA: TGTGCCACCTCGGACAGGTATAGCAATCAGCCCCAGCATTTT. Translated, it gives CATSDRYSNQPQHF. The chain recombines TRBV19 with TRBJ1-5, with 7 bases fitting TRBD1. The germline V gene has CDR1 LNHDA and CDR2 SQIVND (reference sequence). The ends lost 10 bases at V and 0 bases at J; junction bases unmatched: 6. The CDR3 extends over 14 amino acids.

The chain combines TRBV10-3 with TRBJ2-5, with D uncertain. Germline lookup yields CDR1 ENHRY and CDR2 SYGVKD. This CDR3 is 13 amino acids long. V was pared by 7 bases and J by 3 bases, with 12 bases between. The CDR3 bases are TGTGCCATCAACTCCGGGTCCGAAGAGACCCAGTACTTC. Encoded protein: CAINSGSEETQYF.

This chain joins TRBV29-1 and TRBJ2-5; D perhaps matches TRBD2 (6 bases). The germline gives CDR1 SQVTM, CDR2 ANQGSEA. There are 18 residues in the CDR3. Trimming took 4 bases from V and 3 from J, leaving 27 bases between them. The DNA of the CDR3 is TGCAGCGTTGCTCGACGTGATTGGGGGGAGGCCACAGAAGAGACCCAGTACTTC. Translation gives CSVARRDWGEATEETQYF.

The gene calls are TRBV19 and TRBJ2-7; unclear D gene. Deletions cut 6 bases from V and 1 base from J, with 19 bases between. CDR3 length: 16 residues. Germline V gene sequence: CDR1 LNHDA, CDR2 SQIVND (reference sequence). CDR3 sequence: CASSRKLQYVSYEQYF. CDR3 bases: TGTGCCAGTAGCCGTAAGCTTCAATACGTTTCCTACGAGCAGTACTTC.

This clone was recorded only once. The V call is TRBV7-2, the J call TRBJ2-1; TRBD2 matches at 8 bases. V shed 7 bases and J 16 bases; nucleotides not matched to a gene: 18. CDR3 length: 14 amino acids. CDR1 is SGHTA and CDR2 is FQGNSA in the germline V gene. In nucleotides, the CDR3 is TGTGCCAGCAATCCGACTAAGGCCCGTAGCGGGACTTTCTTC. This gives the protein CASNPTKARSGTFF.

J is TRBJ2-5 and V is TRBV5-5; 11 positions match TRBD1. Trimming took 1 base from V and 8 from J; bases not matched to a gene: 7. The CDR3 has 15 residues. The germline V gene has CDR1 SGHKS and CDR2 YYEKEE (reference sequence). The CDR3 region has the DNA TGTGCCAGCAGCTTGTACGCTGGGACAGGGGGTACCCAGTACTTC. Its translation is CASSLYAGTGGTQYF.

The chain is built from TRBV4-1 and TRBJ1-5, with TRBD1 identical over 10 bases. This CDR3 comprises 16 residues. The V segment lost 0 bases and the J segment 5 bases; nucleotides outside the gene matches: 4. Germline values: CDR1 MGHRA, CDR2 YSYEKL. This CDR3 is CASSQDPGQGHQPQHF. The CDR3 DNA is TGCGCCAGCAGCCAAGATCCGGGACAGGGGCATCAGCCCCAGCATTTT.

The V call is TRBV3-1 (or the pseudogene TRBV3-2), the J call TRBJ2-1, with TRBD2 identical over 9 bases. Germline trimming cut 1 base from V and 2 bases from J; bases unmatched to any gene: 6. The length of the CDR3 is 17 residues. Germline lookup yields CDR1 LGHDT and CDR2 YNNKEL (reference sequence). CDR3 sequence reads: CASSQASSGGPYNEQFF. CDR3 nucleotides: TGTGCCAGCAGCCAAGCAAGTAGCGGGGGTCCCTACAATGAGCAGTTCTTC.

V and J are TRBV29-1 and TRBJ2-1; unclear D gene. V dropped 6 bases and J dropped 3 bases, with 6 bases sitting between them. This CDR3 spans 11 amino acids. CDR1 SQVTM and CDR2 ANQGSEA come from the germline V gene. The DNA of the CDR3 is TGCAGCGTGCTAGTCTACAATGAGCAGTTCTTC. Encoded protein: CSVLVYNEQFF.

The CDR3: CASSYITGTANSPLHF. Written as DNA, the CDR3 is TGTGCCAGCAGCTACATAACCGGGACAGCAAATTCACCCCTCCACTTT. The chain carries TRBV7-9 and TRBJ1-6, with 7 bases identical to TRBD1. Germline CDR1 is SEHNR and CDR2 is FQNEAQ (reference sequence). The V and J ends lost 4 bases and 7 bases, in that order; junction bases with no gene match: 10. This CDR3 region has 16 residues.

The chain links TRBV2 to TRBJ1-2; 9 bases are a match to TRBD1. The germline gives CDR1 SNHLY, CDR2 FYNNEI. CDR3 length: 15 residues. Trimming took 7 bases from V and 4 from J; bases not matched to a gene: 10. CDR3 coding DNA: TGTGCCAGCACGGGTAGGACAGGGGAGGTCTATGGCTACACCTTC. Protein sequence: CASTGRTGEVYGYTF. The full variable domain, its missing parts supplied by reference TRBV2 and TRBJ1-2, is EPEVTQTPSHQVTQMGQEVILRCVPISNHLYFYWYRQILGQKVEFLVSFYNNEISEKSEIFDDQFSVERPDGSNFTLKIRSTKLEDSAMYFCASTGRTGEVYGYTFGSGTRLTVV.

V gene TRBV27 combines with J gene TRBJ2-2, with TRBD2 identical over 11 bases. The CDR3 sequence is 15 residues long. Looked up from germline, CDR1 is MNHEY and CDR2 is SMNVEV (reference sequence). V lost 2 bases and J lost 6; bases outside the gene matches: 2. CDR3 nucleotide sequence: TGTGCCAGCAGTTTACTAGCGGGAGGTGCCGGGGAGCTGTTTTTT. Protein sequence: CASSLLAGGAGELFF.

The J gene is TRBJ1-3, the V gene TRBV5-1; TRBD1 is a possible D gene (5 bases). V lost 5 bases to trimming and J lost 3 bases, with 21 bases between them. The germline V gene encodes CDR1 SGHRS and CDR2 YFSETQ. The CDR3 extends over 17 amino acids. This chain's CDR3 is CASRRDGGPLLGNTIYF. CDR3 coding DNA: TGCGCCAGCAGGCGGGACGGGGGACCTTTACTTGGAAACACCATATATTTT.

The chain uses TRBV5-6 and TRBJ2-7, with 10 bases fitting TRBD1. With 3 bases clipped from V and 5 bases from J, the junction kept 8 bases outside the gene matches. CDR3 length: 15 amino acids. In germline, CDR1 is SGHDT, CDR2 YYEEEE. CDR3 sequence reads: CASSWLTGGLDEQYF. The CDR3 DNA reads as TGTGCCAGCAGCTGGTTGACAGGGGGCTTAGACGAGCAGTACTTC.

The chain combines TRBV29-1 with TRBJ2-3; the D gene is possibly TRBD1 (6 bases). The CDR3 has 15 amino acids. Between the trimmed V and J ends, which lost 7 bases and 0 bases, there was a span of 17 bases. From germline, CDR1 is SQVTM and CDR2 ANQGSEA. The CDR3 region has the DNA TGCAGCGGGGAAACTGGACAGCTGAGCACAGATACGCAGTATTTT. Protein product: CSGETGQLSTDTQYF.

The chain uses TRBV19 and TRBJ1-5; possible D gene TRBD1, 6 bases. CDR3 length: 14 amino acids. CDR1 LNHDA and CDR2 SQIVND come from the germline V gene (reference sequence). Trimming took off 8 bases at V and 0 bases at J, with 11 bases between the two ends. CDR3 protein: CASHGGASNQPQHF. The CDR3 DNA reads TGTGCCAGTCATGGGGGGGCTAGCAATCAGCCCCAGCATTTT. Complete variable domain (other parts from reference TRBV19 and TRBJ1-5): DGGITQSPKYLFRKEGQNVTLSCEQNLNHDAMYWYRQDPGQGLRLIYYSQIVNDFQKGDIAEGYSVSREKKESFPLTVTSAQKNPTAFYLCASHGGASNQPQHFGDGTRLSIL.

This chain connects TRBV28 to TRBJ2-1; D possibly corresponds to TRBD2 (5 bases). The V end lost 6 bases, the J end lost 9 bases, and 12 bases lay between the germline ends. Germline CDR1 MDHEN, CDR2 SYDVKM. The CDR3 contains 12 residues. The CDR3 region has the DNA TGTGCCAGCAGGCCCCGGGGAAGTGAGCAGTTCTTC. Its protein is CASRPRGSEQFF. The entire variable domain, with the rest obtained from reference TRBV28 and TRBJ2-1, is as follows: DVKVTQSSRYLVKRTGEKVFLECVQDMDHENMFWYRQDPGLGLRLIYFSYDVKMKEKGDIPEGYSVSREKKERFSLILESASTNQTSMYLCASRPRGSEQFFGPGTRLTVL.

CDR3 amino acids: CATQGLAGEQYF. The CDR3 DNA reads TGTGCCACCCAGGGACTAGCTGGGGAGCAGTACTTC. The chain carries TRBV24-1 and TRBJ2-7, with 9 nucleotides matching TRBD2. Trimming removed 9 bases from V and 7 bases from J; junction bases left unmatched: 6. CDR3 length: 12 residues. Germline V gene data show CDR1 as KGHDR and CDR2 as SFDVKD.